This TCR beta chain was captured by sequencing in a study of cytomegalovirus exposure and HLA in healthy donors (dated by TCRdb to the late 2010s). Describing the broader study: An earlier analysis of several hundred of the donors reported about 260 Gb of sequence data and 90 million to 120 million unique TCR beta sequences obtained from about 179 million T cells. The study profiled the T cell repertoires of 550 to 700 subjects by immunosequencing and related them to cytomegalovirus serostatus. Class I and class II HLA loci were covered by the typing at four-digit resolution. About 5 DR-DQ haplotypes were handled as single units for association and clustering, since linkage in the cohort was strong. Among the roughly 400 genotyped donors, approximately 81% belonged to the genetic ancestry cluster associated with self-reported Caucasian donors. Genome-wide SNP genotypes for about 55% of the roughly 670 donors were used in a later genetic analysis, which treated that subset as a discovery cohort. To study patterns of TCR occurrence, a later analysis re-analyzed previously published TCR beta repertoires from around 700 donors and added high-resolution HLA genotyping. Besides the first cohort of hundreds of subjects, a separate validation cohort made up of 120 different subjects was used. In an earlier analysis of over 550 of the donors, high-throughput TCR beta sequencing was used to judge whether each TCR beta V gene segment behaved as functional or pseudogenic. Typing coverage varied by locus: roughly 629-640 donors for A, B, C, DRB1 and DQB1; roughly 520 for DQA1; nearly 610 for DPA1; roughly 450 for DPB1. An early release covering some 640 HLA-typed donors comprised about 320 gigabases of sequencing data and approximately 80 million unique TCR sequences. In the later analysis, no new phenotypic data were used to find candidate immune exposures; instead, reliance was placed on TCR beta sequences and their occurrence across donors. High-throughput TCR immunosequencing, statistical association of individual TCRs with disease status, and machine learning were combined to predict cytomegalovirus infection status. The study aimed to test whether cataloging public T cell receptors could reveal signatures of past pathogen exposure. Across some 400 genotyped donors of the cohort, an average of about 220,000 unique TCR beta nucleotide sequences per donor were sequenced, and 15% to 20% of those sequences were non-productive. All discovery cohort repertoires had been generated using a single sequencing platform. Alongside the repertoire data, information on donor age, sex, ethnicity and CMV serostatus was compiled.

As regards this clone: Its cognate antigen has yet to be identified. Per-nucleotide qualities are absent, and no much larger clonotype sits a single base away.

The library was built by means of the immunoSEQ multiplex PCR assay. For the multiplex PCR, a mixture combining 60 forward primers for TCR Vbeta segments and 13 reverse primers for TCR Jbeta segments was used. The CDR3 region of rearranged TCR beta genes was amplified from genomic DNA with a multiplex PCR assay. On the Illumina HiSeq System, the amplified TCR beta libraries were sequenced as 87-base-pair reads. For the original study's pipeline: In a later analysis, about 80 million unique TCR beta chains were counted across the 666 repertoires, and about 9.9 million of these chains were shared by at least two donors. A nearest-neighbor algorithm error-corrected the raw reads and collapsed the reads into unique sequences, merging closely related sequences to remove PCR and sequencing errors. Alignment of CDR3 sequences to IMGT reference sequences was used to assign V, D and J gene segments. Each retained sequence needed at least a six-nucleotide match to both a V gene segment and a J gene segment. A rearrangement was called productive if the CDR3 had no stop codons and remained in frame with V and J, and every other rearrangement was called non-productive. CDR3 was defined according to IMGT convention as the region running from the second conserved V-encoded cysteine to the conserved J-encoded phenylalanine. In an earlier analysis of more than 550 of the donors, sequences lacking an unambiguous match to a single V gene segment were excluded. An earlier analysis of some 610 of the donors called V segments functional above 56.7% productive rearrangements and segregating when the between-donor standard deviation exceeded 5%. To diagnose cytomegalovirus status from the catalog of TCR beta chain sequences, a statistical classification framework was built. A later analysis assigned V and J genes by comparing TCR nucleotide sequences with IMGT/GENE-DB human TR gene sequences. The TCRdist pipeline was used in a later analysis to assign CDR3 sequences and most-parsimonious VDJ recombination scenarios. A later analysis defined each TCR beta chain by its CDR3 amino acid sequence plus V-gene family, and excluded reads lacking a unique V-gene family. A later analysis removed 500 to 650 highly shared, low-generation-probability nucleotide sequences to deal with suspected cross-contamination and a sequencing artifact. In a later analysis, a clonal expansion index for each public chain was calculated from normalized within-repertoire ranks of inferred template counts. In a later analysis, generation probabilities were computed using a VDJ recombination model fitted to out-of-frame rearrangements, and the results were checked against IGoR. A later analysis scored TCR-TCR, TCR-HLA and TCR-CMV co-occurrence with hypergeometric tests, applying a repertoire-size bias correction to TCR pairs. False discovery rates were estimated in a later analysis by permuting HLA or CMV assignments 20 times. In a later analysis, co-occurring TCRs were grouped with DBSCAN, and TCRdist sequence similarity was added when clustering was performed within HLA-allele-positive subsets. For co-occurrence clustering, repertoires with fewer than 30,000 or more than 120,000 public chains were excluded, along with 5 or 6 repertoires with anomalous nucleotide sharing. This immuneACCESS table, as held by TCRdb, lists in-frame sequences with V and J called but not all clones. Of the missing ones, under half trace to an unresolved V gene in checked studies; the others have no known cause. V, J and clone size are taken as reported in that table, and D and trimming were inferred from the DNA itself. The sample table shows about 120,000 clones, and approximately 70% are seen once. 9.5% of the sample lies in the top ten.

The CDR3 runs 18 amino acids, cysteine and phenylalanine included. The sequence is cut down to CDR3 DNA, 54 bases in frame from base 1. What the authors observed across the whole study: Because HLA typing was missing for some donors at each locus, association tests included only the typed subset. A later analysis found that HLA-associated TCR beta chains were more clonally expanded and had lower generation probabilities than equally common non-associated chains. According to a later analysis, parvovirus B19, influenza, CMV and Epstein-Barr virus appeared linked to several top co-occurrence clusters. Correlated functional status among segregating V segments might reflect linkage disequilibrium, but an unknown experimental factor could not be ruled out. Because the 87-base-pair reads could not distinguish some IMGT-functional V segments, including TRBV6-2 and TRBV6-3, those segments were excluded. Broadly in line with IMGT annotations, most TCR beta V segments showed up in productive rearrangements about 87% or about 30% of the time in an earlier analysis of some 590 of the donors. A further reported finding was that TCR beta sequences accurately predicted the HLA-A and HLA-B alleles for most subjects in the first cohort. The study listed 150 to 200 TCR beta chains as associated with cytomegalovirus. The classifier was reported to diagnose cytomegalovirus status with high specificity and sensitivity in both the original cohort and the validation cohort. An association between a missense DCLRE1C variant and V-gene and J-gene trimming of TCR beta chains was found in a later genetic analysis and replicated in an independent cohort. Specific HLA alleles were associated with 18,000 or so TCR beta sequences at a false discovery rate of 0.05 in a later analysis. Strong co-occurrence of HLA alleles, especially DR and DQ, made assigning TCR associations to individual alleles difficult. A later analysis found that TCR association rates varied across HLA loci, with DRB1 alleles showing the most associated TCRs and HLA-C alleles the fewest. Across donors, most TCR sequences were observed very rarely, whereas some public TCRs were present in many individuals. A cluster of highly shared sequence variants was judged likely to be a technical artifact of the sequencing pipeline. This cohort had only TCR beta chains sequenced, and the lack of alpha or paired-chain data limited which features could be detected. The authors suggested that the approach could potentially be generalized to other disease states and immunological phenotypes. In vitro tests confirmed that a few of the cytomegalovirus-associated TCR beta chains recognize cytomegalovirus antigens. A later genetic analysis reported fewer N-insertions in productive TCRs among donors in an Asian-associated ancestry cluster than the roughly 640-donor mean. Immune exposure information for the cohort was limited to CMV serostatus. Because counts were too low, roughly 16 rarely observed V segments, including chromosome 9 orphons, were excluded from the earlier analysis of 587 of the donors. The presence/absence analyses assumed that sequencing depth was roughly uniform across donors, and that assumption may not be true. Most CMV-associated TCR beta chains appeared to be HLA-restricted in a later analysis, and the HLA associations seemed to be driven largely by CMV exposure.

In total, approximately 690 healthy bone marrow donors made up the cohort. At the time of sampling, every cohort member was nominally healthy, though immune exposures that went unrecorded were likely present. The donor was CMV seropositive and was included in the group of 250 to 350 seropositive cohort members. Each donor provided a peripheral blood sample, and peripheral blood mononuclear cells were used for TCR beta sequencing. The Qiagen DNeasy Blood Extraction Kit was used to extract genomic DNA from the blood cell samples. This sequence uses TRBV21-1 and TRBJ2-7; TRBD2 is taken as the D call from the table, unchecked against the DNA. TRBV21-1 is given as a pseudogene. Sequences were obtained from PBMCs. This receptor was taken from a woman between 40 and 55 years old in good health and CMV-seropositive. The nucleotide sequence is TGTGCCAGCAGCACTTCCGGGACTAGCGGGACCCGCGGGCACGAGCAGTACTTC. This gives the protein CASSTSGTSGTRGHEQYF.